Following are 10 T cell receptor beta chains from one sample sequenced in a study of identical twins. One entry per CDR3 protein, called by TCRdb with MiXCR from the 5' RACE reads. The table records over 200,000 distinct CDR3 sequences, approximately 9% of them present only once. Sequenced: memory (CD45RO+) T cells sorted from blood. These receptors originate from a woman aged 18-29 years in good health.

This clonotype was seen only a few times. The rearrangement joins TRBV4-3 to TRBJ2-2, with 7 positions matching TRBD2. Germline values: CDR1 LGHNA, CDR2 YSLEER. The CDR3 totals 16 residues. The junction had 5 bases not matched to a gene; V was cut back by 0 bases and J by 4 bases. In DNA, the CDR3 is TGCGCCAGCAGCCAAGATGGCGGGAGAGGCACCGGGGAGCTGTTTTTT. It codes for CASSQDGGRGTGELFF.

This clonotype was seen a few times. The chain links TRBV21-1 to TRBJ2-5; TRBD1, the table's D call, lacks a check against the DNA. TRBV21-1 is listed as a pseudogene. The CDR3 is 14 amino acids. The DNA for the CDR3 is TGTGCCAGCAGCCGACAGGGGGATATCGAGACCCAGTACTTC. Translated, it gives CASSRQGDIETQYF.

The chain employs TRBV10-3 and TRBJ2-2; tentative D call: TRBD2 (5 bases). This CDR3 has 15 residues. The germline CDR1 and CDR2 sequences are ENHRY and SYGVKD. V lost 6 bases and J 0 bases, leaving 11 bases between the germline ends. The CDR3 reads CAIRGRAANTGELFF. In DNA, the CDR3 is TGTGCCATCAGGGGGAGAGCGGCGAACACCGGGGAGCTGTTTTTT.

The chain links TRBV29-1 to TRBJ1-1; D remains unclear. Trimming removed 6 bases from V and 3 bases from J, with 23 bases in between. CDR1 is SQVTM, CDR2 ANQGSEA, per germline. This CDR3 region has 16 residues. Here the CDR3 reads CSVQWNRWRVDTEAFF. The CDR3 DNA sequence: TGCAGCGTCCAATGGAATAGGTGGCGCGTGGACACTGAAGCTTTCTTT.

The chain has TRBV3-1 and TRBJ1-3; D unclear. Deletions cut 3 bases from V and 0 bases from J, with 9 bases between. Per the germline V gene, CDR1 is LGHDT and CDR2 is YNNKEL (reference sequence). The CDR3 contains 15 residues. The chain's CDR3 is CASSHGLTSGNTIYF. The DNA for the CDR3 is TGTGCCAGCAGCCACGGCCTGACCTCTGGAAACACCATATATTTT.

V gene TRBV5-6 combines with J gene TRBJ2-1; possible D gene TRBD2, 5 bases. V lost 5 bases to trimming and J lost 8 bases, with 14 bases between them. Germline CDR1 SGHDT, CDR2 YYEEEE. The length of the CDR3 is 13 residues. CDR3 loop: CASRLVLSDEQFF. The DNA for the CDR3 is TGTGCCAGCAGACTAGTTCTTTCGGATGAGCAGTTCTTC.

This clonotype occurred a few times. The chain uses TRBV12-3 or TRBV12-4 and TRBJ2-7; D gene unclear. CDR3 length: 15 amino acids. Trimming left V 6 bases short and J 2 bases short, with 17 bases between. CDR3 amino acids: CASSPYSVRTYEQYF. DNA for the CDR3: TGTGCCAGCAGCCCCTACAGCGTGAGGACCTACGAGCAGTACTTC.

The chain recombines TRBV20-1 with TRBJ1-1, with 8 bases aligning to TRBD1. There are 13 residues in the CDR3. V was clipped by 3 bases and J by 4 bases; unmatched bases: 4. Germline CDR1 reads DFQATT; CDR2 reads SNEGSKA (reference sequence). The CDR3 DNA reads TGCAGTGCTAGGAGACAGGGGTTCACTGAAGCTTTCTTT. Protein: CSARRQGFTEAFF.

This clonotype was counted a few times. The rearrangement links TRBV5-1 to TRBJ2-1, with D unresolved. There are 12 residues in the CDR3. Germline lookup yields CDR1 SGHRS and CDR2 YFSETQ. The V gene lost 6 bases and the J gene lost 6 bases, with 10 bases spanning the gap. The CDR3 loop reads CASTEVGNEQFF. CDR3 coding DNA: TGCGCCAGCACAGAGGTGGGCAATGAGCAGTTCTTC.

Notes on this clonotype: A read error is possible here, since a much larger clone lies one base away. CDR3 region: CASSKGGHGYTF. CDR3 coding DNA: TGTGCCAGCAGTAAGGGGGGGCACGGCTACACCTTC. The chain employs TRBV2 and TRBJ1-2; a weak D match, TRBD1 (6 bases). V was clipped by 5 bases and J by 8 bases, with 12 bases between them. Germline V CDR1 and CDR2: SNHLY, FYNNEI. The CDR3 spans 12 residues.